A selection of T cell receptor beta chains follows, all from one sample in a study of cytomegalovirus exposure and HLA in healthy donors. This table comes from immunoSEQ multiplex PCR, and its TCRdb copy is limited to in-frame clones, with some not included. There are 100,000 to 150,000 clones in the sample; over 70% occur only once, and over 2.5% lies in the top ten. The sample was PBMCs. All receptors come from a woman aged 50 to 65 in good health and CMV-seronegative. The conserved cysteine and the conserved F or W are not part of the CDR3 here. The order of the fields is J gene, V gene, CDR3 protein.

J: TRBJ2-5; V: TRBV7-9; CDR3: ASSLRQDQETQY
J: TRBJ2-1; V: TRBV7-9; CDR3: ASSLGGDEQF
J: TRBJ2-7; V: TRBV7-2; CDR3: ASSLGGPGDEQY
J: TRBJ2-2; V: TRBV27; CDR3: ASSLTSKLRNTNTGELF
J: TRBJ2-2; V: TRBV9; CDR3: ASSVDFSWTGELF
J: TRBJ2-7; V: TRBV4-2; CDR3: ASSQGGMAGLADYEQY
J: TRBJ2-1; V: TRBV21-1; CDR3: ASTTGTSGSKRYNEQF
J: TRBJ2-7; V: TRBV28; CDR3: ASSLLEGSYEQY
J: -; V: TRBV4-2; CDR3: ASSQVAGEPSYEQY
J: TRBJ2-3; V: TRBV25-1; CDR3: ASSERSEARTDTQY
J: TRBJ2-1; V: TRBV14; CDR3: ASSLIDYNEQF
J: TRBJ2-1; V: TRBV29-1; CDR3: SVGKPGQGINEQF
J: TRBJ1-5; V: TRBV4-2; CDR3: ASSQEDGQGRSQH
J: TRBJ2-6; V: TRBV28; CDR3: ASSLRQPYAGANVLT
J: TRBJ1-5; V: TRBV28; CDR3: ASSFPSGGNQPQH
J: TRBJ1-1; V: TRBV30; CDR3: AWRGQGNTEAF
J: TRBJ2-1; V: TRBV19; CDR3: AGVRDRGDYSSYNEQF
J: TRBJ2-7; V: TRBV2; CDR3: ARTSGYEQY
J: TRBJ2-2; V: TRBV29-1; CDR3: SAYSTGELF
J: TRBJ1-5; V: TRBV13; CDR3: ASSSTDERDQPQH
J: TRBJ2-7; V: TRBV15; CDR3: ATSRIGKSGAYEQY
J: TRBJ2-7; V: TRBV27; CDR3: ASSFGQSYEQY
J: TRBJ1-5; V: TRBV19; CDR3: ASSIEGDGGQPQH
J: TRBJ2-1; V: TRBV19; CDR3: ASSSLEPGLGPPF
J: TRBJ1-3; V: TRBV4-3; CDR3: ASSYRGPGNTIY
J: TRBJ1-2; V: TRBV7-9; CDR3: SSIGGQLRGYT
J: TRBJ2-7; V: TRBV28; CDR3: ASSPWTGPTYEQY
J: TRBJ2-3; V: TRBV4-3; CDR3: ASSQEPGGTDTQY
J: TRBJ2-7; V: TRBV7-2; CDR3: AVLGGTGSYEQY